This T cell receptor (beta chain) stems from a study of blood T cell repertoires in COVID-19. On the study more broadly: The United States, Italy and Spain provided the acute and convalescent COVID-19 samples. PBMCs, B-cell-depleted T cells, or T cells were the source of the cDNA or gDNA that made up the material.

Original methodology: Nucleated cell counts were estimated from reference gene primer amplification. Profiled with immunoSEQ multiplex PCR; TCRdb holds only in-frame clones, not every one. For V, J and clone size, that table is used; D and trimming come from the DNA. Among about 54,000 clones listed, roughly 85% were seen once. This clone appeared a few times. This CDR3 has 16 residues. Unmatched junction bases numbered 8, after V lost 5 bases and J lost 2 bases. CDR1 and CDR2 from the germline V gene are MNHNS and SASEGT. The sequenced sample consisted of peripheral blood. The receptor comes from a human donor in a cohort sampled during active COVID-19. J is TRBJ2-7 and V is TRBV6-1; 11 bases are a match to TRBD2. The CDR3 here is CASSQELAGVTYEQYF. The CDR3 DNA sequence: TGTGCCAGCAGTCAAGAACTAGCGGGAGTAACCTACGAGCAGTACTTC.